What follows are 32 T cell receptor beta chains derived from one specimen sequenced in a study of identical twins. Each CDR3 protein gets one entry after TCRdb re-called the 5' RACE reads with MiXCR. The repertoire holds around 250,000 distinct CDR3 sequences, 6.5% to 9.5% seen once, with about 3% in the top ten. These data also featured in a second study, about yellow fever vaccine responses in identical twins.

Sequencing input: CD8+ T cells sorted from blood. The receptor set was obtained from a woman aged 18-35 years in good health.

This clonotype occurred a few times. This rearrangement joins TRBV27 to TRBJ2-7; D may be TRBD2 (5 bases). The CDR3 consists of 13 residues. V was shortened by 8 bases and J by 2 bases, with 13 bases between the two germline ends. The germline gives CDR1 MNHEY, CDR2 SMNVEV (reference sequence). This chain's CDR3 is CASRGPSAYEQYF. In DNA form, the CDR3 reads TGTGCCAGCCGAGGGCCATCCGCCTACGAGCAGTACTTC.

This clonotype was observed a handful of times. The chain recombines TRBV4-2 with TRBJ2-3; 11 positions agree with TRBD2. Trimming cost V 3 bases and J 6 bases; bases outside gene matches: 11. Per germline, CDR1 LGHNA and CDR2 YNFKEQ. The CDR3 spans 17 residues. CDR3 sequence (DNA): TGTGCCAGCAGCCATACCTTAGCGGGGGGGCCGGCGGATACGCAGTATTTT. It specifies CASSHTLAGGPADTQYF.

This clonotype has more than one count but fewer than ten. The CDR3 sequence is CSAAGVPRDVYEQYF. For the CDR3, the DNA is TGCAGTGCTGCCGGGGTCCCTAGGGACGTCTACGAGCAGTACTTC. This chain joins TRBV20-1 and TRBJ2-7; possibly TRBD1 or TRBD2 for D (5 bases each). Trimming shortened V by 5 bases and J by 3 bases, and 20 bases separated the two germline ends. The germline V gene encodes CDR1 DFQATT and CDR2 SNEGSKA (reference sequence). The CDR3 sequence is 15 residues long.

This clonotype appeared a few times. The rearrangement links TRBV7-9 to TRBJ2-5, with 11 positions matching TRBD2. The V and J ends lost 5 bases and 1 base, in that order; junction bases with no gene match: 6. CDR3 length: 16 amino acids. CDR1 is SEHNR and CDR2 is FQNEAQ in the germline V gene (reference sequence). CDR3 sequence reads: CASSDQLAGGQETQYF. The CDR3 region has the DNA TGTGCCAGCAGCGACCAGCTAGCGGGGGGCCAAGAGACCCAGTACTTC.

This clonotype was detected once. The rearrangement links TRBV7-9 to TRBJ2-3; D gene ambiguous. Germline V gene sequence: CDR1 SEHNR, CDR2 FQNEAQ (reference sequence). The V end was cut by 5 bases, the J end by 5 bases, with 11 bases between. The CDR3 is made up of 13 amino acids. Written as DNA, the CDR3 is TGTGCCAGCAGCCTCGGACGCGAAGATACGCAGTATTTT. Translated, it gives CASSLGREDTQYF. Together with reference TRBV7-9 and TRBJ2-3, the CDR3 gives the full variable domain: DTGVSQNPRHKITKRGQNVTFRCDPISEHNRLYWYRQTLGQGPEFLTYFQNEAQLEKSRLLSDRFSAERPKGSFSTLEIQRTEQGDSAMYLCASSLGREDTQYFGPGTRLTVL.

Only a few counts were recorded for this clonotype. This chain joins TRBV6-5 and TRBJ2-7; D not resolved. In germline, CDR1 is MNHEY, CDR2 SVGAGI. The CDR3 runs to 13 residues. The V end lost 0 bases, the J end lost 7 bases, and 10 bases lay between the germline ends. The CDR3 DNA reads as TGTGCCAGCAGTTACTCGTCGACTTGGGAGCAGTACTTC. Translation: CASSYSSTWEQYF.

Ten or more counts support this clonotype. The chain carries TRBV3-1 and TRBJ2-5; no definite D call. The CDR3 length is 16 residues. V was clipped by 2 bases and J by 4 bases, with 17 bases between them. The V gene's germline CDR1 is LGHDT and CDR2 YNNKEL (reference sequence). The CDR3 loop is CASSQTLSRMLETQYF. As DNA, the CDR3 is TGTGCCAGCAGCCAAACGCTCAGTAGAATGCTAGAGACCCAGTACTTC.

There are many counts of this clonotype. CDR3 amino acids: CSASDTPEAFF. The CDR3 DNA is TGCAGTGCAAGCGATACGCCTGAAGCTTTCTTT. The chain has TRBV20-1 and TRBJ1-1; D is uncertain. CDR1 and CDR2 (germline): DFQATT, SNEGSKA (reference sequence). Deletions cut 6 bases from V and 6 bases from J, with 11 bases between. This CDR3 is built from 11 residues.

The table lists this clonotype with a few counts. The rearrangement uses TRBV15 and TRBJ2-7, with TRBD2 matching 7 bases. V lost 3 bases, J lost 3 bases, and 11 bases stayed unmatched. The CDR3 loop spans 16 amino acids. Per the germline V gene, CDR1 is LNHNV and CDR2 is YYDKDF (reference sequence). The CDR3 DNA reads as TGTGCCACCAGCAGCGGGCGAGCGGGGACCAACTACGAGCAGTACTTC. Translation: CATSSGRAGTNYEQYF.

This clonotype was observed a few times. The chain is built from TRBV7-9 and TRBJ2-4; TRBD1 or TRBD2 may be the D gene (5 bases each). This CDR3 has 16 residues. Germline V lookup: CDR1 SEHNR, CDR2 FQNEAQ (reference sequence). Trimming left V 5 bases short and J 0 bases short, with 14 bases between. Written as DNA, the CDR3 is TGTGCCAGCAGCCTCACGTCGGGGCTAGCCAAAAACATTCAGTACTTC. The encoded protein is CASSLTSGLAKNIQYF.

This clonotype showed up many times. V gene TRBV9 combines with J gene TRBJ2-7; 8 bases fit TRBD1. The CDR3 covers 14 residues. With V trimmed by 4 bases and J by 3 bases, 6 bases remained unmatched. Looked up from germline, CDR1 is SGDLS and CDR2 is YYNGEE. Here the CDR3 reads CASSPLGQGYEQYF. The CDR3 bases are TGTGCCAGCAGCCCCCTCGGACAGGGCTACGAGCAGTACTTC.

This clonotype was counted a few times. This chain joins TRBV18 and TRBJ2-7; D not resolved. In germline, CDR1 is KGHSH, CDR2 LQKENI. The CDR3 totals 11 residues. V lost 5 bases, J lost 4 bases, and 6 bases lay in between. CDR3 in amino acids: CASSNDYEQYF. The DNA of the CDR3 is TGTGCCAGCTCAAACGATTACGAGCAGTACTTC. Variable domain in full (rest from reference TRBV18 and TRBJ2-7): NAGVMQNPRHLVRRRGQEARLRCSPMKGHSHVYWYRQLPEEGLKFMVYLQKENIIDESGMPKERFSAEFPKEGPSILRIQQVVRGDSAAYFCASSNDYEQYFGPGTRLTVT.

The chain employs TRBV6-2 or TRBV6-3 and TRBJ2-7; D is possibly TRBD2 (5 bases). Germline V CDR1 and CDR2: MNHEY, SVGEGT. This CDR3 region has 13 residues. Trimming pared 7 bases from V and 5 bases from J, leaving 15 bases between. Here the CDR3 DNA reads TGTGCCAGCACCTACGGCCCCGGGGACGAGCAGTACTTC. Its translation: CASTYGPGDEQYF.

CDR3 protein: CASSETGTASYGYTF. The CDR3 DNA reads as TGTGCCAGCAGCGAAACCGGGACGGCATCCTATGGCTACACCTTC. The chain uses TRBV9 and TRBJ1-2, with D perhaps matching TRBD1 (5 bases). Trimming took 3 bases from V and 4 from J, leaving 16 bases between them. The V gene's germline CDR1 is SGDLS and CDR2 YYNGEE. The length of the CDR3 is 15 residues.

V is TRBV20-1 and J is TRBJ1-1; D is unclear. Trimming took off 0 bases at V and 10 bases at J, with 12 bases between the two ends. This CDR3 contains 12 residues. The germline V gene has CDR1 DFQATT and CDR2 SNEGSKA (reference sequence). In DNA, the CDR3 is TGCAGTGCTAGAGATTTGGGCACGGGAGCTTTCTTT. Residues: CSARDLGTGAFF.

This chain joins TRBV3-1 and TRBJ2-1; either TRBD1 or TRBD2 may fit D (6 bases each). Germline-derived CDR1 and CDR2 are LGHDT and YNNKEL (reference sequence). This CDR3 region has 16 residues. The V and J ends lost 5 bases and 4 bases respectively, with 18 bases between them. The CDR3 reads CASSSLWSGAYNEQFF. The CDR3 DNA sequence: TGTGCCAGCAGCTCCTTATGGTCGGGGGCATACAATGAGCAGTTCTTC.

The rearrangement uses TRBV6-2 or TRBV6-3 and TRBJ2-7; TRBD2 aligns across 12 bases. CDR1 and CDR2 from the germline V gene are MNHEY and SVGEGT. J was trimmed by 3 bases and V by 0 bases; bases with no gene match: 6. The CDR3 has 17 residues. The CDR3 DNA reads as TGTGCCAGCAGTTACTCCTGGACTAGCGGGAACCTCTACGAGCAGTACTTC. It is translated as CASSYSWTSGNLYEQYF.

CDR3 sequence: CASSRTGTGTEQYF. The CDR3 DNA reads as TGTGCCAGCAGCCGCACCGGGACAGGGACTGAGCAGTACTTC. The genes are TRBV7-9 and TRBJ2-7; 9 nucleotides line up with TRBD1. From germline, CDR1 is SEHNR and CDR2 FQNEAQ (reference sequence). The CDR3 is 14 amino acids. V lost 5 bases and J lost 7; bases outside the gene matches: 9.

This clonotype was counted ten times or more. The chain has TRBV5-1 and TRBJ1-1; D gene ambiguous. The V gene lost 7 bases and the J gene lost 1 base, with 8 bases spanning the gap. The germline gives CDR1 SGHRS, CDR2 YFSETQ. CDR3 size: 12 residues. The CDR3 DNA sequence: TGCGCCAGCGGACGCTCGAACACTGAAGCTTTCTTT. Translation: CASGRSNTEAFF.

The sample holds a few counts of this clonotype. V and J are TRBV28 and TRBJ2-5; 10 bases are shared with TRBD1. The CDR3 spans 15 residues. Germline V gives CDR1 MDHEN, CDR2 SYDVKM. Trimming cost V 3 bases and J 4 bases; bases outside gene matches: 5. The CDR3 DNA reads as TGTGCCAGCAGTTTTTGGGACAGGGGCCCAGAGACCCAGTACTTC. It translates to CASSFWDRGPETQYF. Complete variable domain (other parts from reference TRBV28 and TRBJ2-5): DVKVTQSSRYLVKRTGEKVFLECVQDMDHENMFWYRQDPGLGLRLIYFSYDVKMKEKGDIPEGYSVSREKKERFSLILESASTNQTSMYLCASSFWDRGPETQYFGPGTRLLVL.

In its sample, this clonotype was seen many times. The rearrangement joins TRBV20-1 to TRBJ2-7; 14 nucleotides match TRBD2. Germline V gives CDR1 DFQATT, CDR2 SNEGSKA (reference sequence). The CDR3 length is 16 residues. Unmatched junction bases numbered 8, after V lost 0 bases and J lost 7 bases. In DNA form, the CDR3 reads TGCAGTGCTAGAGATCCGAATGGACTAGCGGGAGGTGAGCAGTACTTC. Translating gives CSARDPNGLAGGEQYF.

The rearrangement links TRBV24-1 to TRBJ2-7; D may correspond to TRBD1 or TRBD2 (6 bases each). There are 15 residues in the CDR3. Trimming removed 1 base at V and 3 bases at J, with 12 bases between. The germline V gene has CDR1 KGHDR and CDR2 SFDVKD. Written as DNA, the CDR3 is TGTGCCACCAGTGATTTAGATAGGGGGGTCTACGAGCAGTACTTC. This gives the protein CATSDLDRGVYEQYF.

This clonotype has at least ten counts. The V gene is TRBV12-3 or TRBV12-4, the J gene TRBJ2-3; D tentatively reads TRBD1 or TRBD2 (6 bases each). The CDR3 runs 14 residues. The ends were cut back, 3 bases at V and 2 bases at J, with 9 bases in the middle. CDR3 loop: CASSFRGPTDTQYF. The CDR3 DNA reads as TGTGCCAGCAGTTTCCGGGGGCCCACAGATACGCAGTATTTT.

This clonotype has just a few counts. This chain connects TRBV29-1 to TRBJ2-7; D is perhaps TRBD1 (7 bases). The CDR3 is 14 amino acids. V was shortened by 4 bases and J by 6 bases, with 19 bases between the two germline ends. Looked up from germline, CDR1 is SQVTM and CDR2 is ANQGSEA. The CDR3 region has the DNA TGCAGCGTTGGGGGGGACACAGGGGTTGCCGAGCAGTACTTC. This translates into CSVGGDTGVAEQYF.

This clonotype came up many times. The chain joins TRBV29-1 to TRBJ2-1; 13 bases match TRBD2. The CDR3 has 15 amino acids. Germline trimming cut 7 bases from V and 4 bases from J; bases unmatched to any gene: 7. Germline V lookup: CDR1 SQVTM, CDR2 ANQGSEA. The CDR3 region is CSAGGLAGDYNEQFF. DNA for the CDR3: TGCAGCGCCGGTGGACTAGCGGGGGATTACAATGAGCAGTTCTTC.

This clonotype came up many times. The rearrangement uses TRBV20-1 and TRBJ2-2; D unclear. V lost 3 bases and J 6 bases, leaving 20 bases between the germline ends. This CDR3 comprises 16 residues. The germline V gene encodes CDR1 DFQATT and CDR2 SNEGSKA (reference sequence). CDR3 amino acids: CSASPALNREPGELFF. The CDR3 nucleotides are TGCAGTGCTAGTCCGGCGCTTAACAGAGAACCCGGGGAGCTGTTTTTT.

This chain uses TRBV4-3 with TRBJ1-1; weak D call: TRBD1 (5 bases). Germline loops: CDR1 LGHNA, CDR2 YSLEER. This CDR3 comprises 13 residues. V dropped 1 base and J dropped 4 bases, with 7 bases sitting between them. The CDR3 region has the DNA TGCGCCAGCAGCCAAGGCAGGGTCACTGAAGCTTTCTTT. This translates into CASSQGRVTEAFF.

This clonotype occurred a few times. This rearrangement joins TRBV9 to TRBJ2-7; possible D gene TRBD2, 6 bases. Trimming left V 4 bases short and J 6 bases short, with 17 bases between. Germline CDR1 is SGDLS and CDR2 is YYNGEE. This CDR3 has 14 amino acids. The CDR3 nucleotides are TGTGCCAGCAGCCCCCGGGACTTACCTGCCGAGCAGTACTTC. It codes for CASSPRDLPAEQYF.

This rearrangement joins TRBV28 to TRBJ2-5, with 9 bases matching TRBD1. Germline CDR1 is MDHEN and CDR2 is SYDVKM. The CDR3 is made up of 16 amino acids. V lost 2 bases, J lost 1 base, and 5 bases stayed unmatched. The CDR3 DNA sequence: TGTGCCAGCAGTTTAGGGTGGACAGGGGTCCAAGAGACCCAGTACTTC. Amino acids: CASSLGWTGVQETQYF.

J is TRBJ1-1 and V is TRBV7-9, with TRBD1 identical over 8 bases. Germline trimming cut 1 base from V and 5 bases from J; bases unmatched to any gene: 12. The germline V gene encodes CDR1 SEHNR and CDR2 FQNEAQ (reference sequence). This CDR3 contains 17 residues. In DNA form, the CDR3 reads TGTGCCAGCAGCTTAGGCGGTTCTGGGACAGGACCTACTGAAGCTTTCTTT. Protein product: CASSLGGSGTGPTEAFF.

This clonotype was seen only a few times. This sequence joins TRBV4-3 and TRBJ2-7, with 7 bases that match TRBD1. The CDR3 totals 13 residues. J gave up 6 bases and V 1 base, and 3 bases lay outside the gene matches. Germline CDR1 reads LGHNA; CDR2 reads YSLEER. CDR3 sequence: CASSQGAGGEQYF. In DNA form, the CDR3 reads TGCGCCAGCAGCCAAGGTGCAGGGGGCGAGCAGTACTTC.

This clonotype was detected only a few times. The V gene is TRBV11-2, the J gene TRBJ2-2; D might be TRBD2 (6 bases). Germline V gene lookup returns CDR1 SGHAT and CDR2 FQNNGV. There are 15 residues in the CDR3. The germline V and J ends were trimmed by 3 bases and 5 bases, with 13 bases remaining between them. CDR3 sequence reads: CASSLGSGATGELFF. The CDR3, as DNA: TGTGCCAGCAGCTTGGGTAGCGGAGCGACCGGGGAGCTGTTTTTT. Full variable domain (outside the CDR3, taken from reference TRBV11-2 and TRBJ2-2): EAGVAQSPRYKIIEKRQSVAFWCNPISGHATLYWYQQILGQGPKLLIQFQNNGVVDDSQLPKDRFSAERLKGVDSTLKIQPAKLEDSAVYLCASSLGSGATGELFFGEGSRLTVL.